Included here is one T cell receptor (beta chain) sequence, with context. The sample originates from a study of blood T cell repertoires in COVID-19. The germline V gene encodes CDR1 LGHNA and CDR2 YSLEER. CDR3 length: 15 residues. Trimming pared 0 bases from V and 4 bases from J, leaving 12 bases between. The method was immunoSEQ multiplex PCR; TCRdb's version includes in-frame clones alone and lacks a portion of them. The profile shows 300,000 to 350,000 clones, roughly 90% of them singletons. Individuals aged about 18 to 100 years were recruited from around 22 US areas. Researchers sorted participants into cohorts using their self-reported clinical history. Those designated as exposed participants met a COVID-19 case within 2 weeks before study entry.

V is TRBV4-3 and J is TRBJ1-1; a weak D match, TRBD1 (6 bases). The source material was PBMCs or T cells enriched from blood (not recorded which). The TCR sequence derives from a woman in her thirties who had been exposed to COVID-19. This CDR3 reads CASSQEQGLGTEAFF. As DNA, the CDR3 is TGCGCCAGCAGCCAAGAACAGGGATTGGGCACTGAAGCTTTCTTT.